These 7 T cell receptor beta chains originate from one sample sequenced in a study of blood T cell repertoires in COVID-19. Sequenced by immunoSEQ multiplex PCR; TCRdb stores in-frame clones only, minus some. In the table there are over 300,000 clones, around 89% of which are singletons. Sequencing was done on a sample of peripheral blood. These receptor sequences come from a man aged 18 to 30 who had recovered from COVID-19.

The chain couples TRBV29-1 to TRBJ2-3, with D hard to call. This CDR3 region has 15 residues. CDR1 and CDR2 from the germline V gene are SQVTM and ANQGSEA. The V gene lost 7 bases and the J gene lost 4 bases, with 21 bases spanning the gap. The CDR3 bases are TGCAGCGCAAACCCCCCGGGTGCAGTACCAGATACGCAGTATTTT. This sequence encodes CSANPPGAVPDTQYF.

The chain joins TRBV2 to TRBJ2-1, with 11 nucleotides matching TRBD2. V lost 10 bases, J lost 9 bases, and 8 bases stayed unmatched. The length of the CDR3 is 13 residues. From germline, CDR1 is SNHLY and CDR2 FYNNEI. The CDR3 spells CATTSGGKVEQFF. The DNA of the CDR3 is TGTGCCACCACTAGCGGGGGAAAGGTTGAGCAGTTCTTC.

About this clone: One end of the junction does not line up with germline, which may come from a read error. This chain joins TRBV19 and TRBJ1-2, with 7 bases that match TRBD1. Germline V gene lookup returns CDR1 LNHDA and CDR2 SQIVND (reference sequence). The CDR3 spans 18 residues. In DNA form, the CDR3 reads TGTGCCAGTAGTATAATAACGACAGGGCAACGAACTAACTATGGCTACGCCTTC. Protein product: CASSIITTGQRTNYGYAF.

This chain uses TRBV6-5 with TRBJ1-6; the D gene is possibly TRBD1 (5 bases). The CDR3 is 15 amino acids. The germline gives CDR1 MNHEY, CDR2 SVGAGI. V lost 0 bases and J lost 5, with 8 bases in between. The chain's CDR3 is CASSYSGGDNSPLHF. CDR3 nucleotides: TGTGCCAGCAGTTACTCGGGGGGGGATAATTCACCCCTCCACTTT.

CDR3 nucleotides: TGTGCCAGCAGCACCGCTACGGGGAGAGGTGAAAAACTGTTTTTT. It specifies CASSTATGRGEKLFF. V and J are TRBV5-5 and TRBJ1-4; D not resolved. Trimming removed 4 bases from V and 7 bases from J, with 17 bases in between. The CDR3 consists of 15 residues. Germline CDR1 and CDR2: SGHKS and YYEKEE (reference sequence).

For the CDR3, the DNA is TGTGCCAGCAGCTTGAACAGGTATACGGAAGAACCCCTCCACTTT. Translating it yields CASSLNRYTEEPLHF. The chain recombines TRBV7-9 with TRBJ1-6; TRBD1 is a possible D gene (5 bases). CDR3 length equals 15 residues. CDR1 is SEHNR and CDR2 is FQNEAQ in the germline V gene (reference sequence). V lost 3 bases, J lost 12 bases, and 18 bases lay in between. Together with reference TRBV7-9 and TRBJ1-6, the CDR3 gives the full variable domain: DTGVSQNPRHKITKRGQNVTFRCDPISEHNRLYWYRQTLGQGPEFLTYFQNEAQLEKSRLLSDRFSAERPKGSFSTLEIQRTEQGDSAMYLCASSLNRYTEEPLHFGNGTRLTVT.

The chain carries TRBV6-2 or TRBV6-3 and TRBJ2-5; TRBD1 might be the D (7 bases). V was cut by 2 bases and J by 5 bases, with 18 bases left in between. Germline assignment: CDR1 MNHEY and CDR2 SVGEGT. The CDR3 covers 16 residues. CDR3 coding DNA: TGTGCCAGCAGTTACGTCAGGGGGGCCCGGGCGGAGACCCAGTACTTC. This encodes CASSYVRGARAETQYF.